What follows is one TCR beta chain and its context. Its target is not known. The data derive from a study of T cells in Graves' hyperthyroidism and ophthalmopathy. Study overall: Peripheral blood sampling occurred at initial diagnosis, before any treatment.

RNA transcripts provided the source from which TCR beta CDR3 regions were amplified. First-round RT-PCR targeting the TCR CDR3 was performed with the HTBI primer set. TCRdb reanalysed the multiplex PCR reads using MiXCR and keeps one entry per CDR3 protein. The profile shows 490,000 or so distinct CDR3 sequences, around a fifth of them singletons. Findings and caveats of the study: Blood also contained most expanded thyroid clonotypes above 0.001. With a median lead of approximately 6 months before onset, the model predicted ophthalmopathy.

This CDR3 is 17 amino acids long. Germline values: CDR1 SEHNR, CDR2 FQNEAQ (reference sequence). J lost 2 bases, V lost 4 bases, and 6 bases had no gene match. The source material was blood. The TCR comes from a woman between 65 and 79 years old with Graves' ophthalmopathy. This chain uses TRBV7-9 with TRBJ2-3; 13 nucleotides line up with TRBD2. For the CDR3, the DNA is TGTGCCAGCAGCTCAGGACTAGCGGGAGTCCCCACAGATACGCAGTATTTT. Translated, it gives CASSSGLAGVPTDTQYF.